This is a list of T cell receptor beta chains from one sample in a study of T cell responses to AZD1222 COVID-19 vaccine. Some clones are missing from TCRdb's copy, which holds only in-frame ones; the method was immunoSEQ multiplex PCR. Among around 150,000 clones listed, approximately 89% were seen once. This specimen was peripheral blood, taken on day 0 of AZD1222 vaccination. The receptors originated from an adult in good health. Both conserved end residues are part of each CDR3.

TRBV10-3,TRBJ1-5,CAISIGTGGGQPQHF
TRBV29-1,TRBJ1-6,CSVQGLGNNSPLHF
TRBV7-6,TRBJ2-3,CASSLDVADTQYF
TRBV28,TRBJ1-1,CASSPQGAEAFF
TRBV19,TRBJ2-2,CASRASDTGELFF
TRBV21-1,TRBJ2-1,CASSSYYYRGSYNEQFF
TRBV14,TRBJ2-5,CASSPWMGAGGETQYF
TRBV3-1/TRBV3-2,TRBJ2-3,CASSQVPSPRTDTQYF
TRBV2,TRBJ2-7,CASSEWGEQYF
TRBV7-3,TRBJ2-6,CASSLAGVGANVLTF
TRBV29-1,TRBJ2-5,CSVLSDRVGTQYF
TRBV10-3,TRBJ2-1,CATQEAGTYNEQFF
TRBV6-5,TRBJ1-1,CASTSDRAENTEAFF
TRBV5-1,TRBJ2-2,CASSRGHLNTGELFF
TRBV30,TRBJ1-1,CAWSNTEAFF
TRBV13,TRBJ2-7,CASSSPRSARPYEQYF
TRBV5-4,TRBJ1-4,CASSRGTVNEKLFF
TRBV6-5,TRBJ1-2,CASRRQGSYGYTF
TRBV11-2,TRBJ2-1,CASSAQLASKNNEQFF
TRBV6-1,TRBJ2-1,CASSVLLGSMIQGGEQFF
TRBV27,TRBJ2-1,CASRGSGRANFTYNEQFF
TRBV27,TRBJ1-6,CASSLSNPSPGQLFNSPLHF